Below, one T cell receptor beta chain is given with its context. Profiled with immunoSEQ multiplex PCR; TCRdb holds only in-frame clones, not every one. The table lists 250,000 to 350,000 clones, around 83% of them singletons. This sample was taken from a study of blood T cell repertoires in COVID-19. Study-wide background: PBMCs, B-cell-depleted T cells, or T cells were the source of the cDNA or gDNA that made up the material.

Trimming took off 5 bases at V and 5 bases at J, with 21 bases between the two ends. Germline lookup yields CDR1 SGHVS and CDR2 FQNEAQ. This CDR3 comprises 16 residues. The chain uses TRBV7-8 and TRBJ1-2, with a weak D call TRBD1 (5 bases). The origin of this receptor is a woman between 50 and 59 years old with acute or convalescent COVID-19. The source material was peripheral blood. CDR3 sequence (DNA): TGTGCCAGCAGCCCCGAAGGGGAGGGGCCCCTTTATGGCTACACCTTC. Protein: CASSPEGEGPLYGYTF.